The 5 T cell receptor beta chains in this list originate from one sample, sequenced in a study of cytomegalovirus exposure and HLA in healthy donors. It was with 60 Vbeta and 13 Jbeta primers that the PCR ran. This table comes from immunoSEQ multiplex PCR, and its TCRdb copy is limited to in-frame clones, with some not included. This table holds around 200,000 clones, 65% to 85% found once. Sequenced sample: PBMCs. These receptors originate from a young woman in good health and CMV-seronegative.

The chain combines TRBV11-3 with TRBJ2-7; 8 positions match TRBD1. With V trimmed by 5 bases and J by 3 bases, 6 bases remained unmatched. The germline V gene encodes CDR1 SGHNT and CDR2 YENEEA. There are 14 residues in the CDR3. The CDR3 is CASSASDRVYEQYF. CDR3 DNA sequence: TGTGCCAGCAGCGCATCGGACAGGGTCTACGAGCAGTACTTC.

J is TRBJ2-5 and V is TRBV4-2; 13 nucleotides agree with TRBD2. In germline, CDR1 is LGHNA, CDR2 YNFKEQ. The CDR3 runs to 15 residues. After removal of 0 bases from V and 10 bases from J, the junction contained 5 bases not matched to a gene. CDR3 nucleotides: TGTGCCAGCAGCCAAGACCGACTAGCGGGAGGTATCCAGTACTTC. Translating gives CASSQDRLAGGIQYF.

The chain carries TRBV7-2 and TRBJ1-2, with D hard to call. CDR1 and CDR2 (germline): SGHTA, FQGNSA. CDR3 size: 12 residues. The ends were cut back, 5 bases at V and 8 bases at J, with 12 bases in the middle. Here the CDR3 reads CASSPIQLGYTF. DNA for the CDR3: TGTGCCAGCAGCCCAATACAGTTAGGCTACACCTTC.

CDR3 sequence (DNA): TGCGCCAGCAGCTCGGTCTCAGGGGACCGTGGCTACACCTTC. Translated: CASSSVSGDRGYTF. The chain links TRBV5-1 to TRBJ1-2, with D maybe TRBD1 (6 bases). The CDR3 loop spans 14 amino acids. V was clipped by 3 bases and J by 7 bases, with 16 bases between them. Germline-derived CDR1 and CDR2 are SGHRS and YFSETQ.

The chain links TRBV4-2 to TRBJ1-1; 7 positions agree with TRBD1. After removal of 1 base from V and 7 bases from J, the junction contained 12 bases not matched to a gene. Germline V gene lookup returns CDR1 LGHNA and CDR2 YNFKEQ. The CDR3 runs to 16 residues. The CDR3 is CASSQATQTGNGEAFF. For the CDR3, the DNA is TGTGCCAGCAGCCAAGCCACCCAGACAGGGAACGGTGAAGCTTTCTTT.